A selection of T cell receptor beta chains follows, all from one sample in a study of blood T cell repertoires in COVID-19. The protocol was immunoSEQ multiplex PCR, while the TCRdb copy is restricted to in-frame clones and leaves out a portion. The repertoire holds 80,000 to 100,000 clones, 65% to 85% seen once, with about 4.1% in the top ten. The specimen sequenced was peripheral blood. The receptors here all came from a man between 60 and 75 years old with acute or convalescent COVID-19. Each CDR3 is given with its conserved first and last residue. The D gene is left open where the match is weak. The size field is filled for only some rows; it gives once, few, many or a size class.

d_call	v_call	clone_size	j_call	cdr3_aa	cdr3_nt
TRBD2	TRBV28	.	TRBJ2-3	CASSRLAGGTDTQYF	TGTGCCAGCAGTCGACTAGCGGGGGGCACAGATACGCAGTATTTT
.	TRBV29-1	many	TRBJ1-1	CSVQPHGGRDVEAFF	TGCAGCGTCCAGCCCCACGGCGGGAGGGATGTTGAAGCTTTCTTT
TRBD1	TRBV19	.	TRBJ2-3	CASSVGQGANTQYF	TGTGCCAGTAGTGTCGGACAGGGGGCGAATACGCAGTATTTT
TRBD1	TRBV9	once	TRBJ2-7	CASSASGQGYEQYF	TGTGCCAGCAGCGCCAGTGGACAGGGCTACGAGCAGTACTTC
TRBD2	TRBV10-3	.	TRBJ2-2	CAIPTSGGPTNPNTGELFF	TGTGCCATCCCGACTAGCGGGGGACCCACAAACCCTAACACCGGGGAGCTGTTTTTT
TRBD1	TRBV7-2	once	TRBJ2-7	CASSITTGTGSLMQYF	TGTGCCAGCAGCATCACAACCGGGACAGGCTCGTTAATGCAGTACTTC
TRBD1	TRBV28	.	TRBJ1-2	CASSTLDRVGGYTF	TGTGCCAGCAGTACATTAGACAGGGTTGGTGGCTACACCTTC
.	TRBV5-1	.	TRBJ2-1	CASSLFQGWNEQFF	TGCGCCAGCAGCCTATTCCAGGGGTGGAATGAGCAGTTCTTC
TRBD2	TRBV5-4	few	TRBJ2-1	CASSLDGLAGANNEQFF	TGTGCCAGCAGCCTGGATGGACTAGCGGGAGCTAATAATGAGCAGTTCTTC
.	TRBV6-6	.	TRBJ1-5	CASSYLAGRSNQPQHF	TGTGCCAGCAGTTACTTGGCGGGGAGAAGCAATCAGCCCCAGCATTTT
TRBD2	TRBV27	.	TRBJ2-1	CASSLRLTSGGTLSLGEQFF	TGTGCCAGCAGTTTGAGGTTGACTAGCGGGGGGACTTTATCTTTAGGTGAGCAGTTCTTC
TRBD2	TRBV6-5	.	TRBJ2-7	CASRSSGGLYEQYF	TGTGCCAGCAGATCCAGCGGGGGGCTCTACGAGCAGTACTTC
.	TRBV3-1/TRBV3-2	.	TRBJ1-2	CASRQPDSNYGYTF	TGTGCCAGCAGACAACCCGACAGTAACTATGGCTACACCTTC
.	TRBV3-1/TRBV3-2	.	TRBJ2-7	CASSQVSGVYEQYF	TGTGCCAGCAGCCAAGTTTCAGGCGTCTACGAGCAGTACTTC
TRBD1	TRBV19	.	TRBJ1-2	CASSRGGAYGYTF	TGTGCCAGTAGTAGAGGGGGCGCTTATGGCTACACCTTC
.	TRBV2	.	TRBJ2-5	CASSLLETQYF	TGTGCCAGCAGTCTACTAGAGACCCAGTACTTC
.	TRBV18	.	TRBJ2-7	CASVHGTRGTYEQYF	TGTGCCAGCGTACACGGGACCAGGGGAACCTACGAGCAGTACTTC
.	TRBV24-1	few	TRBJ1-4	CATSDLSGGAHEKLFF	TGTGCCACCAGTGATTTGTCGGGGGGCGCGCATGAAAAACTGTTTTTT